This TCR beta chain was observed in a study of blood T cell repertoires in COVID-19. Sequencing was performed with immunoSEQ multiplex PCR; in TCRdb, only in-frame clones are kept and a portion is missing. The table lists 150,000 to 200,000 clones, over 75% of them singletons. Losses at the gene ends were 6 bases for V and 1 base for J; bases not matched to a gene: 8. Per the germline V gene, CDR1 is MGHRA and CDR2 is YSYEKL. The CDR3 has 16 amino acids. The sample was peripheral blood. The rearrangement joins TRBV4-1 to TRBJ1-3; 8 positions agree with TRBD1. This receptor was taken from a person aged 70 to 85 with COVID-19, enrolled during active disease. Here the CDR3 reads CASRKIQGDSGNTIYF. CDR3 sequence (DNA): TGCGCCAGCAGGAAAATACAGGGGGATTCTGGAAACACCATATATTTT.